Given below is one TCR beta chain in context. There are a few counts of this clone. No antigen is known for it. No base quality information exists; no much larger clone differs at one position. Samples labelled H were derived from distinct, geographically separated regions of the hepatocellular carcinoma nodule. Early-stage hepatocellular carcinoma was present in all patients, and no therapy was administered to any patient before surgical resection. Sampled areas lacked macroscopic evidence of necrosis or hemorrhage. Multiple regions from a couple of patients were subjected to TCR sequencing (ImmunoSeq). Frozen tissue samples from resection were taken at least 1 cm away from one another. Genomic DNA was isolated from bulk tissue with the DNeasy blood and tissue kit. Trimming takes 0 bases from V and 1 base from J, and the germline ends sit 12 bases apart. The CDR3 runs 17 amino acids, cysteine and phenylalanine included. Just CDR3 DNA is preserved here, 51 bases in frame from base 1. As encoded in the germline V gene, CDR1 is LGHNA while CDR2 is YSLEER.

The source of the sample is a study of intratumoral heterogeneity in liver cancer. Broadly, across the study: Across the full roughly 15-patient cohort, most patients were male and the median age was approximately 65 years. RNA-seq, DNA sequencing, TCR-seq and SNP array data from multiple regions of hepatocellular carcinoma specimens were combined in the study to investigate intratumor heterogeneity. The full cohort included some 74 multiregional samples from 14 HCC patients, consisting of under 55 tumoral regions and about 20 adjacent nontumoral regions. Broad study findings and their caveats: Limitations acknowledged by the authors included a relatively low number of patients and under-sampled representation of tumor-infiltrating lymphocytes. Overall T cell clonality did not differ significantly between tumor regions within either sequenced patient. Tumor region a in each sequenced patient had significantly more unique T-cell clonal expansions than region b. RNA-seq-based estimates of regional differences in tumor-infiltrating lymphocyte burden were reportedly confirmed by TCR sequencing.

Using the immunoSEQ assay, the TCR beta chain CDR3 regions were sequenced from genomic DNA. Rearranged VDJ segments were amplified with primers annealing to V and J segments. In the paper's pipeline: The ImmunoSeq Analyzer software was used to compute clonality and richness metrics. Differentially abundant clones between regions were identified using Fisher's exact test plus a beta-binomial method for added stringency. The source is immuneACCESS, and TCRdb retained only in-frame sequences with V and J called. Part of the clones is not carried over; for the studies checked, unresolved V genes explain less than half of this, and the remainder is unexplained. V, J and clone size reflect that table, while D and trimming were determined from the DNA. The sample table holds roughly 3,600 clones, of which about 50% were seen once. The ten largest clones represent roughly 28% of the sample.

The receptor was derived from a man in his 70s with hepatocellular carcinoma. The starting material was tumor tissue, obtained before any cancer treatment. The V and J genes are TRBV4-3 and TRBJ2-2, with the D call perhaps TRBD1 or TRBD2, as 5 bases match in each case. The base sequence is TGCGCCAGCAGCCAAGATTTGGGGACCGTGAACACCGGGGAGCTGTTTTTT. This is translated as CASSQDLGTVNTGELFF.